The entry below describes one TCR beta chain. What it binds is unknown. The sample belongs to a study of neoadjuvant nivolumab and ipilimumab in lung cancer. Study outcomes and limitations: From pretherapy to surgery, tumor richness and clonality rose with dual therapy.

Germline lookup yields CDR1 SGHTA and CDR2 FQGNSA. V was clipped by 5 bases and J by 2 bases; unmatched bases: 12. The CDR3 length is 16 residues. Sequencing used immunoSEQ multiplex PCR; TCRdb keeps in-frame clones, though not all of them. The sample holds approximately 9,300 clones, 60% to 80% seen once. This chain connects TRBV7-2 to TRBJ2-7, with 7 bases matching TRBD2. Sequencing was performed on tumor tissue, taken after neoadjuvant nivolumab, alone or with ipilimumab, at or shortly before surgery. The source of this sequence is an adult with non-small cell lung cancer. Some clones in this sample may be carry-over from other donors' samples. The CDR3 nucleotides are TGTGCCAGCAGCCCCCGGCGGGGGAGGTATACCTACGAGCAGTACTTC. Translating gives CASSPRRGRYTYEQYF. The entire variable domain, with the rest obtained from reference TRBV7-2 and TRBJ2-7, is as follows: GAGVSQSPSNKVTEKGKDVELRCDPISGHTALYWYRQSLGQGLEFLIYFQGNSAPDKSGLPSDRFSAERTGGSVSTLTIQRTQQEDSAVYLCASSPRRGRYTYEQYFGPGTRLTVT.